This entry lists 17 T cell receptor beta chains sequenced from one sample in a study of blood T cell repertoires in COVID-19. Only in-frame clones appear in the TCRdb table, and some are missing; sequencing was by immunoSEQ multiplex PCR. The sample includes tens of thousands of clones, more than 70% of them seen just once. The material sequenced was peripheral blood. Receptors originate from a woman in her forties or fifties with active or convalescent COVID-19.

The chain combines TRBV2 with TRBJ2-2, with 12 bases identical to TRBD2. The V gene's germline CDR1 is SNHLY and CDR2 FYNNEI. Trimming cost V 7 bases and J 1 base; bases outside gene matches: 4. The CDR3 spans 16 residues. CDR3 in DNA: TGTGCCAGCAAGGGACTAGCGGGCTGGAACACCGGGGAGCTGTTTTTT. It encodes CASKGLAGWNTGELFF.

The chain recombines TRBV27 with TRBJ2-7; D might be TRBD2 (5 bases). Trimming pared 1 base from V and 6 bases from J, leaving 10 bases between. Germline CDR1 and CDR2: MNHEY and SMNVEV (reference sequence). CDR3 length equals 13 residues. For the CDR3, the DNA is TGTGCCAGCAGTTTATTCCCCGGGGTCGAGCAGTACTTC. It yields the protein CASSLFPGVEQYF.

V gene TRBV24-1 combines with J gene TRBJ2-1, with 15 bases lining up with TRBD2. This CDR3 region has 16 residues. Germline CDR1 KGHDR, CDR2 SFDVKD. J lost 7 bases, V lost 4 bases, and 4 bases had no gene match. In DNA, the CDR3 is TGTGCCACCAGTGACTCCGGACTAGCGGGGGGGAATGAGCAGTTCTTC. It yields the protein CATSDSGLAGGNEQFF.

DNA for the CDR3: TGTGCCAGTAGCCACGAGGGGAGGAATGAGCAGTTCTTC. Its translation: CASSHEGRNEQFF. V usage is TRBV19 and J usage is TRBJ2-1, with TRBD2 as a possible D gene (6 bases). CDR3 size: 13 residues. V was shortened by 6 bases and J by 7 bases, with 13 bases between the two germline ends. Germline V CDR1 and CDR2: LNHDA, SQIVND (reference sequence). Full variable domain (missing parts from reference TRBV19 and TRBJ2-1): DGGITQSPKYLFRKEGQNVTLSCEQNLNHDAMYWYRQDPGQGLRLIYYSQIVNDFQKGDIAEGYSVSREKKESFPLTVTSAQKNPTAFYLCASSHEGRNEQFFGPGTRLTVL.

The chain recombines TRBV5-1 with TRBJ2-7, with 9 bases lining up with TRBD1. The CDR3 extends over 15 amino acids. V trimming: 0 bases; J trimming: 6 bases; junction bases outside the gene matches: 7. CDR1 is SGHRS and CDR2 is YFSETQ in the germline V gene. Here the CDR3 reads CASSLGGTGTFEQYF. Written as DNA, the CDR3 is TGCGCCAGCAGCTTGGGGGGGACAGGGACCTTCGAGCAGTACTTC.

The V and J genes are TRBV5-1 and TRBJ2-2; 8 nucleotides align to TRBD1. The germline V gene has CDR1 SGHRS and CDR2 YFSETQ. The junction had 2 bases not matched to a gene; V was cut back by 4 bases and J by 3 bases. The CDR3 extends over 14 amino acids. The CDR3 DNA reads TGCGCCAGCAGCATGACAGGGGACACCGGGGAGCTGTTTTTT. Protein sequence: CASSMTGDTGELFF.

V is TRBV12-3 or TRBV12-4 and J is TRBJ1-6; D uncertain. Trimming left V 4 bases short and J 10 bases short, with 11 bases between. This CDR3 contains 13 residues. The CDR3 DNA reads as TGTGCCAGCAGTTCTCGTGGAGACTCACCCCTCCACTTT. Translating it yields CASSSRGDSPLHF.

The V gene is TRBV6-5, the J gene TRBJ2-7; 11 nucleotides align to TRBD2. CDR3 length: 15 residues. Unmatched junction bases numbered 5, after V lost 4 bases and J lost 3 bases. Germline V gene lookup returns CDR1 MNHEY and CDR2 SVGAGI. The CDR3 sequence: CASSSSSGGNYEQYF. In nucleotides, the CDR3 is TGTGCCAGCAGTTCCTCTAGCGGGGGGAACTACGAGCAGTACTTC.

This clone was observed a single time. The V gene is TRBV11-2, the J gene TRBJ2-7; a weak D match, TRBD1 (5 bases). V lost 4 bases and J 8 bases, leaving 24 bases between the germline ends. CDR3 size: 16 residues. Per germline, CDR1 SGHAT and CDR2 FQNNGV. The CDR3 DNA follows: TGTGCCAGCAGCTCTGTCCGCGGACCCAGGGTGGTACAGCAGTACTTC. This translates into CASSSVRGPRVVQQYF.

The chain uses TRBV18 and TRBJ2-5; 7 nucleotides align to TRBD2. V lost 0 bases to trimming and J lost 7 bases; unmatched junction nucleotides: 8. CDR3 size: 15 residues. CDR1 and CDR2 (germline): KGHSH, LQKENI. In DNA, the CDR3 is TGTGCCAGCTCACCACCGCTAGCGAGGGAGGGGACCCAGTACTTC. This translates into CASSPPLAREGTQYF.

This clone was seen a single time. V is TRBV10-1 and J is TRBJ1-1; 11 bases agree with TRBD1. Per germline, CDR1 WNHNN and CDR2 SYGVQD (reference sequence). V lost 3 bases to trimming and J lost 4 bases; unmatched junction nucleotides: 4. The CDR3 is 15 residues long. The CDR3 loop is CASSETGQGGTEAFF. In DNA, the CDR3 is TGCGCCAGCAGTGAAACGGGACAGGGGGGCACTGAAGCTTTCTTT.

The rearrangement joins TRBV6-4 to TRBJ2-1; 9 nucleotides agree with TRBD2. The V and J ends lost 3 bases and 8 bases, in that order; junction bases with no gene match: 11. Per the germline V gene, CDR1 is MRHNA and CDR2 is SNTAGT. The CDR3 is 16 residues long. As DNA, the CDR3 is TGTGCCAGCAGTGAAGGGACTAGCAGTCTCCACGATGAGCAGTTCTTC. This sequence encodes CASSEGTSSLHDEQFF.

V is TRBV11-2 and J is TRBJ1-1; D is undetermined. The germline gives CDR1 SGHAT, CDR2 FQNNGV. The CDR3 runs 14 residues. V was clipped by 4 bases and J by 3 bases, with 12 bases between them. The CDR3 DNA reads TGTGCCAGCAGCTCACGGAGTTCGGACACTGAAGCTTTCTTT. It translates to CASSSRSSDTEAFF.

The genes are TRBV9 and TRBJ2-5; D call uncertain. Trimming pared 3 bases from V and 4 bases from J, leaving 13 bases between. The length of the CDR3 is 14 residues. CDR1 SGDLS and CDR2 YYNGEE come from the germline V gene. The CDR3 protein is CASSGSQSRETQYF. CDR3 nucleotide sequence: TGTGCCAGCAGCGGGAGTCAGTCTCGAGAGACCCAGTACTTC.

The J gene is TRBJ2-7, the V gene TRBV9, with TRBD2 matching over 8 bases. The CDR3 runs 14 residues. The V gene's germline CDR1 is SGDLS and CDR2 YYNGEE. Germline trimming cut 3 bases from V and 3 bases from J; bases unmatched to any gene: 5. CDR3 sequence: CASSAGLAIYEQYF. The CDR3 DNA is TGTGCCAGCAGCGCCGGACTAGCCATCTACGAGCAGTACTTC.

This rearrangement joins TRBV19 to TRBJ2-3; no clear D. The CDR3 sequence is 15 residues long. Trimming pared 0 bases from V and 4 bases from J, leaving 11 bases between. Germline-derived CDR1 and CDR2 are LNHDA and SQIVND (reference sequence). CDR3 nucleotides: TGTGCCAGTAGTATAGAGGTCGGTGCCGCAGATACGCAGTATTTT. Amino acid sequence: CASSIEVGAADTQYF.

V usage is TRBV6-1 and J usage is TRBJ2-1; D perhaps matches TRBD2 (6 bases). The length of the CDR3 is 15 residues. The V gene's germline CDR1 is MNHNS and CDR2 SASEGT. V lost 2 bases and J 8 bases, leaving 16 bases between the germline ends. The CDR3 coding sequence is TGTGCCAGCAGTGAACGGTACGGGAGTTGGTATGAGCAGTTCTTC. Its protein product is CASSERYGSWYEQFF.